Listed below are T cell receptor beta chains from one sample, sequenced in a study of cytomegalovirus exposure and HLA in healthy donors. TCRdb keeps only in-frame clones here, not all; method: immunoSEQ multiplex PCR. Among about 190,000 clones, more than 70% were seen once, and the ten largest hold approximately 1.1%. The sample taken for sequencing was PBMCs. Source of these receptors: a middle-aged woman in good health and CMV-seronegative. Both conserved end residues are part of each CDR3. A D gene is named only where the DNA matches it firmly. Clone size is stated in some rows and not others, as once, few, many or a class when expanded.

d_gene,v_gene,abundance,j_gene,CDR3aa,CDR3nt
TRBD1,TRBV30,few,TRBJ1-2,CAWRGQANYGYTF,TGTGCCTGGAGGGGACAGGCTAACTATGGCTACACCTTC
TRBD2,TRBV11-3,.,TRBJ2-2,CASSFSGSGNTGELFF,TGTGCCAGCAGCTTTAGCGGGAGTGGGAACACCGGGGAGCTGTTTTTT
.,TRBV15,.,TRBJ2-3,CATSRFLTDTQYF,TGTGCCACCAGCCGGTTCCTCACAGATACGCAGTATTTT
TRBD1,TRBV5-8,few,TRBJ1-2,CASSLGQGAYGYTF,TGTGCCAGCAGCTTGGGACAGGGGGCGTATGGCTACACCTTC
.,TRBV9,.,TRBJ1-4,CASSVGGGAANEKLFF,TGTGCCAGCAGCGTAGGCGGGGGCGCCGCTAATGAAAAACTGTTTTTT
.,TRBV6-1,.,TRBJ2-1,CASSEAMGLASTPSYNEQFF,TGTGCCAGCAGTGAAGCGATGGGGCTAGCGAGTACCCCCTCCTACAATGAGCAGTTCTTC
TRBD2,TRBV7-7,.,TRBJ2-5,CASSLGRLAGGQETQYF,TGTGCCAGCAGCTTAGGGCGACTAGCGGGAGGCCAAGAGACCCAGTACTTC
.,TRBV5-6,once,TRBJ1-1,CASSLVRGSAEAFF,TGTGCCAGCAGCTTGGTGCGAGGTTCCGCTGAAGCTTTCTTT
TRBD2,TRBV5-1,.,TRBJ2-3,CASSRGTSGRTDTQYF,TGCGCCAGCAGCAGGGGGACTAGCGGAAGAACAGATACGCAGTATTTT
.,TRBV7-3,.,TRBJ1-1,CASSFRGRNTEAFF,TGTGCCAGCAGCTTCAGGGGCCGGAACACTGAAGCTTTCTTT
.,TRBV7-8,.,TRBJ1-4,CASSLNLNEKLFF,TGTGCCAGCAGCTTAAATCTGAATGAAAAACTGTTTTTT
TRBD1,TRBV11-3,.,TRBJ1-1,CASSLGGQGRRDTEAFF,TGTGCCAGCAGCTTAGGCGGACAGGGGAGGAGGGACACTGAAGCTTTCTTT
.,TRBV12-2,.,TRBJ1-1,CASRLASIRQSAAFF,TGTGCAAGTCGCTTAGCCTCGATTAGACAGAGCGCTGCTTTCTTT
.,TRBV2,.,TRBJ1-6,CASCQTKSSSYNSPLHF,TGTGCCAGCTGCCAGACGAAGTCTAGCTCCTATAATTCACCCCTCCACTTT
TRBD1,TRBV12-5,.,TRBJ1-3,CASGLGTGLISSGNTIYF,TGTGCTAGTGGTTTGGGGACAGGGTTAATATCCTCTGGAAACACCATATATTTT
.,TRBV7-9,.,TRBJ2-4,CASSPFAIAKNIQYF,TGTGCCAGCAGCCCTTTTGCGATAGCCAAAAACATTCAGTACTTC
.,TRBV30,.,TRBJ1-2,CAWTLDSGYGYTF,TGTGCCTGGACCCTGGACAGCGGCTATGGCTACACCTTC
TRBD1,TRBV19,.,TRBJ2-1,CASSIFGTGVTGEQFF,TGTGCCAGTAGTATATTCGGGACAGGGGTGACGGGTGAGCAGTTCTTC
TRBD1,TRBV27,.,TRBJ2-1,CASSHQGQGFHEQFF,TGTGCCAGCAGTCACCAGGGACAGGGATTCCATGAGCAGTTCTTC
TRBD2,TRBV29-1,.,TRBJ2-1,CSVEDIAGGIYNEQFF,TGCAGCGTTGAAGATATAGCGGGAGGAATCTACAATGAGCAGTTCTTC
.,TRBV30,.,TRBJ2-5,CAWTGGETQYF,TGTGCCTGGACCGGGGGAGAGACCCAGTACTTC
.,TRBV27,once,TRBJ1-2,CASSPRHVNYGYTF,TGTGCCAGCAGTCCACGACACGTTAACTATGGCTACACCTTC
.,TRBV10-2,.,TRBJ2-1,CASSESPQEYNEQFF,TGCGCCAGCAGTGAGTCGCCGCAAGAGTACAATGAGCAGTTCTTC
TRBD2,TRBV2,.,TRBJ2-3,CASSVLAGGVDTQYF,TGTGCCAGCAGTGTCTTGGCGGGGGGAGTAGATACGCAGTATTTT
TRBD1,TRBV9,.,TRBJ2-4,CASSAQRQGREDIQYF,TGTGCCAGCAGCGCCCAGAGACAGGGGAGAGAGGACATTCAGTACTTC
.,TRBV6-5,.,TRBJ2-5,CASSYGRKETQYF,TGTGCCAGCAGTTACGGGAGGAAGGAGACCCAGTACTTC
.,TRBV29-1,.,TRBJ1-6,CSVGDTLNSPLHF,TGCAGCGTTGGGGACACACTGAATTCACCCCTCCACTTT
TRBD2,TRBV9,.,TRBJ2-1,CASSPASGSWNEQFF,TGTGCCAGCAGCCCCGCTAGCGGGAGTTGGAATGAGCAGTTCTTC
TRBD2,TRBV5-1,.,TRBJ2-1,CASSPGLAGSYNEQFF,TGCGCCAGCAGCCCGGGACTAGCGGGCTCCTACAATGAGCAGTTCTTC
TRBD2,TRBV5-1,once,TRBJ2-3,CASSPVSGGADTQYF,TGCGCCAGCAGCCCTGTATCCGGGGGGGCAGATACGCAGTATTTT
TRBD2,TRBV29-1,.,TRBJ2-1,CSVEGILAGLNEQFF,TGCAGCGTTGAAGGAATCCTAGCGGGACTCAATGAGCAGTTCTTC
TRBD1,TRBV15,.,TRBJ1-3,CATSRDTGQGDGNTIYF,TGTGCCACCAGCAGAGATACGGGACAGGGAGACGGAAACACCATATATTTT